This TCR beta chain was sequenced during a study of T cells in Graves' hyperthyroidism and ophthalmopathy. Researchers took RNA transcripts and amplified the TCR beta CDR3 regions from them. First-round RT-PCR targeting the TCR CDR3 was performed with the HTBI primer set. From the multiplex PCR reads, TCRdb called clonotypes with MiXCR, one entry per CDR3 protein. The data hold 560,000 or so distinct CDR3 sequences, with around 20% observed a single time. This clonotype has more than one count but fewer than ten. The target antigen is unknown. Germline values: CDR1 SGHAT, CDR2 FQNNGV. CDR3 length: 15 amino acids. The J segment lost 6 bases and the V segment lost 3 bases, leaving 8 bases of the junction unmatched. Findings and limits, study-wide: Among clonotypes expanded in thyroid above 0.001, most were also found in blood.

V gene TRBV11-2 combines with J gene TRBJ2-1, with 7 bases aligning to TRBD1. Source material: blood. The sequence came from a man aged 35-49 years with Graves' ophthalmopathy. Here the CDR3 reads CASSFGLGGRNEQFF. Here the CDR3 DNA reads TGTGCCAGCAGCTTCGGATTAGGGGGCCGCAATGAGCAGTTCTTC.